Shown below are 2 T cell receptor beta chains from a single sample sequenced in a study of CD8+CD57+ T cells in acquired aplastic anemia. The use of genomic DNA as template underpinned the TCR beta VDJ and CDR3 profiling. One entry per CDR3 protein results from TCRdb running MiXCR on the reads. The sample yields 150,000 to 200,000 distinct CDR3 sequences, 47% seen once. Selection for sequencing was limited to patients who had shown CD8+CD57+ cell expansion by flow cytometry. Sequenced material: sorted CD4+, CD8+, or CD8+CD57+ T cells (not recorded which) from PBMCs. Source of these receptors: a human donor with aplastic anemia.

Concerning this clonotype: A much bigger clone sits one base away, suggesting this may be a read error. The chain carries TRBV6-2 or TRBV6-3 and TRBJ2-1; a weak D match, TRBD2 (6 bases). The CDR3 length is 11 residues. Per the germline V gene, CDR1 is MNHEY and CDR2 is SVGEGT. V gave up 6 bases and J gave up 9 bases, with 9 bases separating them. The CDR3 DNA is TGTGCCAGCAGCTACGGGGGTGAGCAGTTCTTC. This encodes CASSYGGEQFF.

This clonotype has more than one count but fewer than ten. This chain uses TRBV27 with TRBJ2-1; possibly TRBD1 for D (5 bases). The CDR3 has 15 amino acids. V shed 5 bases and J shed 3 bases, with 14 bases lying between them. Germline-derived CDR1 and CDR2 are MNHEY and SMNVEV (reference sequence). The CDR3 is CASSPTVRSYNEQFF. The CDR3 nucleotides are TGTGCCAGCAGTCCGACAGTTAGGAGCTACAATGAGCAGTTCTTC.